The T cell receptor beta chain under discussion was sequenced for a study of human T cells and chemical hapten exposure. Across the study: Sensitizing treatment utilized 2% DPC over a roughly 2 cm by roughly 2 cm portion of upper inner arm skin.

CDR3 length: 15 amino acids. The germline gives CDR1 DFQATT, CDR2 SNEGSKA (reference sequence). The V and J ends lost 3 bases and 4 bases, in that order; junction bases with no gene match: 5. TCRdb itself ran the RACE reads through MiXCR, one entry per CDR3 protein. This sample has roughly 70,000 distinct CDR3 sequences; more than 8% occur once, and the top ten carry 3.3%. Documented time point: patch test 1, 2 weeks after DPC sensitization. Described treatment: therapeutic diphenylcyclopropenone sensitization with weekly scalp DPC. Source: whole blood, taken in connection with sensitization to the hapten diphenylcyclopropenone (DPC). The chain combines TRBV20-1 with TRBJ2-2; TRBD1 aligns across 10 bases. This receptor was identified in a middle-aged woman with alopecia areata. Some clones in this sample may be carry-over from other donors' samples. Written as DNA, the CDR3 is TGCAGTGCTAGGCCCGGGACAGGGGTCACCGGGGAGCTGTTTTTT. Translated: CSARPGTGVTGELFF.